This is a list of T cell receptor beta chains from one sample in a study of T cell changes during pregnancy in multiple sclerosis. Data came from immunoSEQ multiplex PCR; TCRdb stores just in-frame clones and leaves some out. The sample consists of 35,000 to 45,000 clones, around 90% of them appearing once. The source was CD4+ T cells from peripheral blood mononuclear cells, collected after pregnancy. Receptor source: a female donor in good health, enrolled as a control in a pregnancy study. Each CDR3 is given with its conserved first and last residue. D genes are given only for firm matches. The size of a clone is reported for some rows only, either as once, few or many, or as a class for expanded clones.

D	size	V	J	DNA	CDR3
-	few	TRBV2	TRBJ2-2	TGTGCCAGCAGTGACAACAGACCCACCGGGGAGCTGTTTTTT	CASSDNRPTGELFF
TRBD2	-	TRBV4-1	TRBJ2-7	TGCGCCAGCAGCCACCCCCCGGCGGGGGGGAGAGCGTCCTACGAGCAGTACTTC	CASSHPPAGGRASYEQYF
TRBD2	-	TRBV4-3	TRBJ2-3	TGCGCCAGCAGCCAAGATACGGCGGGAGTGGGCACAGATACGCAGTATTTT	CASSQDTAGVGTDTQYF
-	-	TRBV27	TRBJ1-1	TGTGCCAGCAGTCCCCGGAGGTCTGCGACGAACACTGAAGCTTCCTTT	CASSPRRSATNTEASF
TRBD2	-	TRBV11-3	TRBJ2-3	TGTGCCAGCAGCAGCGGACTAGCGGGGTCTAGCACAGATACGCAGTATTTT	CASSSGLAGSSTDTQYF
-	-	TRBV6-5	TRBJ1-4	TGTGCCAGCAGTTACGGCGGGGGAAGCGAAAAACTGTTTTTT	CASSYGGGSEKLFF
-	-	TRBV28	TRBJ1-1	TGTGCCAGCAGTGGGTCGAGGAGAAAAGCTTTCTTT	CASSGSRRKAFF
-	-	TRBV2	TRBJ2-5	TGTGCCAGCAGTGAAGCGGCTGGGCGCGTAGAGACCCAGTACTTC	CASSEAAGRVETQYF
TRBD1	-	TRBV6-1	TRBJ1-5	TGTGCCAGCAGCCGCGGGACAGCGAATCAGCCCCAGCATTTT	CASSRGTANQPQHF
TRBD2	-	TRBV27	TRBJ2-3	TGTGCCAGCGGGGGACTAGGGTTAATAACAGATACGCAGTATTTT	CASGGLGLITDTQYF
-	once	TRBV14	TRBJ1-1	TGTGCCAGCAGCCGGGGGGTGTACACTGAAGCTTTCTTT	CASSRGVYTEAFF
-	-	TRBV10-3	TRBJ1-6	TGTGCCATCAGTGAGTCGACCCGGGGGGGATCACCCCTCCACTTT	CAISESTRGGSPLHF
-	-	TRBV6-5	TRBJ2-3	TGTGCCAGCAGCCGGACATCCCGACAAGATACGCAGTATTTT	CASSRTSRQDTQYF
TRBD1	-	TRBV19	TRBJ2-7	TGTGCCAGTAGTATCGCATCCGGGACAGGGGCCTACGAGCAGTACTTC	CASSIASGTGAYEQYF
TRBD2	-	TRBV7-8	TRBJ2-2	TGTGCCAGCAGCCCTAGCGGGGGGAACACCGGGGAGCTGTTTTTT	CASSPSGGNTGELFF
TRBD1	-	TRBV2	TRBJ1-2	TGTGCCAGCATTGAGAGGTCTCAGGGGGACTATGGCTACACCTTC	CASIERSQGDYGYTF
TRBD2	-	TRBV5-1	TRBJ2-5	TGCGCCAGCAGCTTGGGCCTAGCGGGAGGGCCCTCCCAAGAGACCCAGTACTTC	CASSLGLAGGPSQETQYF
-	-	TRBV28	TRBJ2-7	TGTGCCAGCGGGGGGTCCTACGAGCAGTACTTC	CASGGSYEQYF
-	-	TRBV5-1	TRBJ2-5	TGCGCCAGCAGCTTGGCAGCAGGGGTCCAAGAGACCCAGTACTTC	CASSLAAGVQETQYF
-	-	TRBV28	TRBJ1-5	TGTGCCAGCAGTAAAGGGGGTTATAGCAATCAGCCCCAGCATTTT	CASSKGGYSNQPQHF
-	once	TRBV5-4	TRBJ1-3	TGTGCCAGCAGCCCCACTTTTGAGAGCTCTGGAAACACCATATATTTT	CASSPTFESSGNTIYF
TRBD2	-	TRBV29-1	TRBJ2-7	TGCAGCGTTGAAGAGGGACTAGCGGGAAGCGAGCAGTACTTC	CSVEEGLAGSEQYF
TRBD1	once	TRBV7-2	TRBJ1-5	TGTGCCAGCAGCTCTGGACAGGGAGAACAGCCCCAGCATTTT	CASSSGQGEQPQHF
TRBD1	-	TRBV6-6	TRBJ2-7	TGTGCCAGCAGAACTCTCGGGACAGGCGACAACGAGCAGTACTTC	CASRTLGTGDNEQYF
-	-	TRBV14	TRBJ2-1	TGTGCCAGCAGCCAACCCGGGACTTTCAATGAGCAGTTCTTC	CASSQPGTFNEQFF
-	-	TRBV10-3	TRBJ1-1	TGTGCCATCACCCGGGCCGGGACAAAGAACACTGAAGCTTTCTTT	CAITRAGTKNTEAFF
-	-	TRBV7-3	TRBJ2-1	TGTGCCAGCAGCCCCATCAATGAGCAGTTCTTC	CASSPINEQFF
-	-	TRBV5-4	TRBJ1-2	TGTGCCAGCAGCTTGGGGAGGTCCTCTAACTATGGCTACACCTTC	CASSLGRSSNYGYTF
-	-	TRBV28	TRBJ1-6	TGTGCCAGCAGTTTAGGGGCAGGAGATTCACCCCTCCACTTT	CASSLGAGDSPLHF
-	-	TRBV7-2	TRBJ2-4	TGTGCCAGCAGCTTAGCGCCCGGAGGGCCGGGGGAAAACATTCAGTACTTC	CASSLAPGGPGENIQYF
TRBD2	-	TRBV7-3	TRBJ2-2	TGTGCCAGCAGCTTCGGAGCGGGAGGCACCGGGGAGCTGTTTTTT	CASSFGAGGTGELFF
-	few	TRBV7-9	TRBJ1-2	TGTGCCAGCAGCTTACACCCTCGGGGCTACACCTTC	CASSLHPRGYTF
-	-	TRBV28	TRBJ1-6	TGTGCCAGCATGGGGGGTTTAGGCGTGAATTCACCCCTCCACTTT	CASMGGLGVNSPLHF
TRBD2	-	TRBV9	TRBJ2-3	TGTGCCAGCAGCTCCGGGACTAGCGGGCTTAGCACAGATACGCAGTATTTT	CASSSGTSGLSTDTQYF
TRBD2	-	TRBV11-2	TRBJ2-5	TGTGCCAGCAGCACCCAGCGGGGGGTATCTCCGGAGACCCAGTACTTC	CASSTQRGVSPETQYF
-	-	TRBV6-4	TRBJ1-1	TGTGCCAGCAGTGACTCTATGAACACTGAAGCTTTCTTT	CASSDSMNTEAFF
-	few	TRBV5-1	TRBJ1-1	TGCGCCAGCAGCATGCGGACGGAGGGCACTGAAGCTTTCTTT	CASSMRTEGTEAFF
-	-	TRBV19	TRBJ1-5	TGTGCCAGTAGTAGGGGGCACAATCAGCCCCAGCATTTT	CASSRGHNQPQHF
-	-	TRBV5-1	TRBJ2-5	TGCGCCAGCAGCACCGGGGGGCCTCAAGAGACCCAGTACTTC	CASSTGGPQETQYF
TRBD2	-	TRBV28	TRBJ2-7	TGTGCCAGCAGTTCAGCGGGAGGATACGAGCAGTACTTC	CASSSAGGYEQYF
-	-	TRBV4-1	TRBJ1-2	TGCGCCAGCAGCCAAGACGTCCAGCGGTATGGCTACACCTTC	CASSQDVQRYGYTF
TRBD1	once	TRBV2	TRBJ1-1	TGTGCCAGCGTGAGGGGACAGGGGGGCCCTGAAGCTTTCTTT	CASVRGQGGPEAFF
TRBD1	-	TRBV5-4	TRBJ2-7	TGTGCCAGCAGCAAGGACCCCGGGACAGGCTCCTACGAGCAGTACTTC	CASSKDPGTGSYEQYF
TRBD1	-	TRBV6-6	TRBJ1-5	TGTGCCAGCAGCCCGACAGGGAATCAGCCCCAGCATTTT	CASSPTGNQPQHF
-	-	TRBV30	TRBJ2-1	TGTGCCTGGAGTTTGCGGGTCTACAATGAGCAGTTCTTC	CAWSLRVYNEQFF